The TCR beta chain under discussion was sequenced for a study of metastatic and nonmetastatic thyroid tumors. Study information: Repertoire comparisons spanned blood and tumor or nodule tissue from malignant and benign thyroid patients.

Findings of the study overall: Malignant thyroid tumors reportedly exceeded benign nodules significantly in TCR beta diversity, with the difference appearing in blood and tumor.

This clone is deemed large. Its antigen is currently unknown. The authors' processing: A classifier for distant metastasis in papillary thyroid cancer was constructed using CDR3 differences observed across clinicopathological groups. TCRdb re-clonotyped the PCR reads via MiXCR. TCRdb's processing, not the authors' own work, is the source of the V and J calls. The table lists some 4,600 clones, about 19% of them singletons. Germline V gene data show CDR1 as SEHNR and CDR2 as FQNEAQ (reference sequence). This CDR3 has 12 amino acids. V lost 3 bases, J lost 6 bases, and 8 bases lay in between. Ahead of thyroid surgery, no patient had received treatment of any kind.

What was sequenced was adjacent normal tissue. J is TRBJ1-1 and V is TRBV7-9; D is unresolved. The sequence derives from a male donor with papillary thyroid cancer or a benign thyroid nodule (not recorded which). Some clones in this sample may be carry-over from other donors' samples. CDR3 nucleotide sequence: TGTGCCAGCAGCTTTCGGACGGCTGAAGCTTTCTTT. It codes for CASSFRTAEAFF. The variable domain in full, with the rest retrieved from reference TRBV7-9 and TRBJ1-1, is DTGVSQNPRHKITKRGQNVTFRCDPISEHNRLYWYRQTLGQGPEFLTYFQNEAQLEKSRLLSDRFSAERPKGSFSTLEIQRTEQGDSAMYLCASSFRTAEAFFGQGTRLTVV.